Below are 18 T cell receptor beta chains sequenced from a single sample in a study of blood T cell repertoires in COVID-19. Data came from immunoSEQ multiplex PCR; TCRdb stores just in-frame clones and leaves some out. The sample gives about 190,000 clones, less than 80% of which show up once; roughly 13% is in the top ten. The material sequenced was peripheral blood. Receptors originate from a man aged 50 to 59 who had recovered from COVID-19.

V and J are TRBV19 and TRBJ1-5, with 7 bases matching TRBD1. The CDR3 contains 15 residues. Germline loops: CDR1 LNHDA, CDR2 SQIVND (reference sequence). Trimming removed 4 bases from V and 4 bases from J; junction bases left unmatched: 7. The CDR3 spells CASSTSGTANQPQHF. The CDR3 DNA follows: TGTGCCAGTAGTACATCCGGGACAGCAAATCAGCCCCAGCATTTT.

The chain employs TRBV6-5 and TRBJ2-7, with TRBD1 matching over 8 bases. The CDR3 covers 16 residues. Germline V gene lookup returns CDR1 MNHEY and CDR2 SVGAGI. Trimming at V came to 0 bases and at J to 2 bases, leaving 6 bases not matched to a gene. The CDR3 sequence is CASSYSGGTGTYEQYF. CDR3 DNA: TGTGCCAGCAGTTACTCTGGCGGGACAGGAACCTACGAGCAGTACTTC.

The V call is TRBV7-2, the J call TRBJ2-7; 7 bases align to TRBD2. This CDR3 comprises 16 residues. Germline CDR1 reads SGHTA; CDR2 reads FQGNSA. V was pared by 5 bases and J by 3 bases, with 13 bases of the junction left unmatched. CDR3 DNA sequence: TGTGCCAGCAGCGCAACCGGGACTAACGCCCTCTACGAGCAGTACTTC. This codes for CASSATGTNALYEQYF.

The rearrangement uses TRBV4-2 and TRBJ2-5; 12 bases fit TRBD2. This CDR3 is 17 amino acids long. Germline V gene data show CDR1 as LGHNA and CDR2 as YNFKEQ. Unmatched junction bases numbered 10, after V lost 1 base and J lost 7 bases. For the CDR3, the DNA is TGTGCCAGCAGCCAAGTCCTAGCGGGAGGGCCTGCTGGGACCCAGTACTTC. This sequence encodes CASSQVLAGGPAGTQYF.

For the CDR3, the DNA is TGTGCCAGCGGGACTAGGCAAGTAGATACGCAGTATTTT. Amino acids: CASGTRQVDTQYF. The chain employs TRBV18 and TRBJ2-3; 8 bases line up with TRBD2. CDR3 length equals 13 residues. The trim removed 8 bases at V and 5 bases at J, leaving 6 bases unmatched. Germline V gene data show CDR1 as KGHSH and CDR2 as LQKENI. The full variable domain, its missing parts supplied by reference TRBV18 and TRBJ2-3, is NAGVMQNPRHLVRRRGQEARLRCSPMKGHSHVYWYRQLPEEGLKFMVYLQKENIIDESGMPKERFSAEFPKEGPSILRIQQVVRGDSAAYFCASGTRQVDTQYFGPGTRLTVL.

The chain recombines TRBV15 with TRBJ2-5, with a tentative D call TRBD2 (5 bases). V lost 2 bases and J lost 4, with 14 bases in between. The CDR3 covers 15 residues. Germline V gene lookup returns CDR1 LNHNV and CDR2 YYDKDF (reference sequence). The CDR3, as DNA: TGTGCCACCAGCAGATCCGGGAACCGGGGAGAGACCCAGTACTTC. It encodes CATSRSGNRGETQYF.

Here the CDR3 reads CASSRTQNTEAFF. The CDR3 coding sequence is TGTGCCAGCAGTCGTACACAGAACACTGAAGCTTTCTTT. The chain recombines TRBV6-5 with TRBJ1-1, with no clear D. CDR3 length: 13 amino acids. CDR1 and CDR2 (germline): MNHEY, SVGAGI. Trimming took off 5 bases at V and 1 base at J, with 8 bases between the two ends.

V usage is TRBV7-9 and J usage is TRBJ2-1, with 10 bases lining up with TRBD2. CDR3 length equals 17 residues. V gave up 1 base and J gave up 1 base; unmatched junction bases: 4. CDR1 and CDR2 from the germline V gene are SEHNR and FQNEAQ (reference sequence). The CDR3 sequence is CASSLVLAGRSYNEQFF. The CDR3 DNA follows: TGTGCCAGCAGCTTAGTACTAGCGGGGAGGTCCTACAATGAGCAGTTCTTC.

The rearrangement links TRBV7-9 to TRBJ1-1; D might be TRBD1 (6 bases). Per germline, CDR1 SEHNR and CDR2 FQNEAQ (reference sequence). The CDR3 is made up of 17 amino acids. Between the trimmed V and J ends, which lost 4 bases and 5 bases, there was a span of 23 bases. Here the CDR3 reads CASSSSDRPLRGTEAFF. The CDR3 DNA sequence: TGTGCCAGCAGCTCCTCCGACAGGCCCCTGAGGGGGACTGAAGCTTTCTTT.

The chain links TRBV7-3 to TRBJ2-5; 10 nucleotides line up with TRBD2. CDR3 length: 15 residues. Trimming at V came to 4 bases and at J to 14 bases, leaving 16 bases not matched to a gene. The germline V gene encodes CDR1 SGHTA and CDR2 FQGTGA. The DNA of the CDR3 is TGTGCCAGCAGCTCCCGGGCTAGCGGGAGCGGAGGACTATACTTC. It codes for CASSSRASGSGGLYF.

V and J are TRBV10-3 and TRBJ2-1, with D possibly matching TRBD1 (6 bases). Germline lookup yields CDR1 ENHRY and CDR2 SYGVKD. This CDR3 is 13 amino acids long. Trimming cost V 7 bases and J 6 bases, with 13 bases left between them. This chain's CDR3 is CAIKQGMGNEQFF. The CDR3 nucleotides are TGTGCCATCAAGCAGGGGATGGGCAATGAGCAGTTCTTC.

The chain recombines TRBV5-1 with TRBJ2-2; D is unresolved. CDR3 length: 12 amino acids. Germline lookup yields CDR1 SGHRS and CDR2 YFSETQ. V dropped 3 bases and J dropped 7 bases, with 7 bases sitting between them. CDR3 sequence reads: CASSSGGGELFF. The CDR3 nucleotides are TGCGCCAGCAGCTCCGGTGGCGGGGAGCTGTTTTTT.

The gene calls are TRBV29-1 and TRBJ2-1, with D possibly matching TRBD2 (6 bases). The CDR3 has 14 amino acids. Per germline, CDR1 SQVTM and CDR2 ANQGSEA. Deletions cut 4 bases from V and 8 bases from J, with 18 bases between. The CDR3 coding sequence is TGCAGCGTTGCCCCGGGACTCCTCCTCTATGAGCAGTTCTTC. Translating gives CSVAPGLLLYEQFF.

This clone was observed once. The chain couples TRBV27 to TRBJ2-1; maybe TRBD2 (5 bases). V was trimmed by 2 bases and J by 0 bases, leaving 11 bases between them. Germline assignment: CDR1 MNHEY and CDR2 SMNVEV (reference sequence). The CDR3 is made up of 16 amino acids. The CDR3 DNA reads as TGTGCCAGCAGTTTAGCGGGCGGCAGCTCCTACAATGAGCAGTTCTTC. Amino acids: CASSLAGGSSYNEQFF.

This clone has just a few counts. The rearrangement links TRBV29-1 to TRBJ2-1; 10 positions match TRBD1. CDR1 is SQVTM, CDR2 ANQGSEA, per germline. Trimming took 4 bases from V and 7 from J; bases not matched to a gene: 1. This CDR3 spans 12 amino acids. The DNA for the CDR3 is TGCAGCGTTGCGGGACAGGGGAATGAGCAGTTCTTC. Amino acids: CSVAGQGNEQFF.

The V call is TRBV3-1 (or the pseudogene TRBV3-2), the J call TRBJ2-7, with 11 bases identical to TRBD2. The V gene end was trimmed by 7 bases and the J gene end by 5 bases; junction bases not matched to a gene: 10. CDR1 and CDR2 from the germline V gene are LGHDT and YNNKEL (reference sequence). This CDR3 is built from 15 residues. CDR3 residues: CASTHGLAGGDEQYF. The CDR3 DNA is TGTGCCAGCACCCACGGGCTAGCGGGAGGAGACGAGCAGTACTTC.

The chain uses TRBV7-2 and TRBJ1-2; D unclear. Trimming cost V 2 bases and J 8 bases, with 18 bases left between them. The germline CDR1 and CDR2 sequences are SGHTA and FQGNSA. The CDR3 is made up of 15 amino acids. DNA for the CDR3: TGTGCCAGCAGCTTAATCGGCGGAGAAAGTGGGGGCTACACCTTC. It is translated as CASSLIGGESGGYTF.

CDR3 coding DNA: TGTGCCAGCCGAGGGACAGGGGAATACGAGCAGTACTTC. Translation gives CASRGTGEYEQYF. The gene calls are TRBV5-6 and TRBJ2-7, with TRBD1 matching 10 bases. With 7 bases clipped from V and 4 bases from J, the junction kept 5 bases outside the gene matches. There are 13 residues in the CDR3. Germline loops: CDR1 SGHDT, CDR2 YYEEEE.